These 5 T cell receptor beta chains were all obtained from the same sample, sequenced in a study of blood T cell repertoires in COVID-19. The protocol was immunoSEQ multiplex PCR, while the TCRdb copy is restricted to in-frame clones and leaves out a portion. The data show over 110,000 clones, around 82% seen once. The sample taken for sequencing was PBMCs or T cells enriched from blood (not recorded which). The receptor set was obtained from a man over 45 in a cohort exposed to, infected with or recovered from COVID-19 (not recorded which).

The genes are TRBV9 and TRBJ2-7; D remains ambiguous. With 0 bases removed from V and 2 bases from J, the gap between germline ends came to 9 bases. Germline CDR1 and CDR2: SGDLS and YYNGEE. CDR3 length equals 14 residues. CDR3 DNA sequence: TGTGCCAGCAGCGTAGGTCGGGTCCCCTACGAGCAGTACTTC. Residues: CASSVGRVPYEQYF.

V gene TRBV5-1 combines with J gene TRBJ2-2; a weak D match, TRBD2 (6 bases). V was trimmed by 3 bases and J by 4 bases, leaving 16 bases between them. The CDR3 has 16 residues. Per the germline V gene, CDR1 is SGHRS and CDR2 is YFSETQ. CDR3 protein: CASSWNGGRVTGELFF. CDR3 DNA: TGCGCCAGCAGCTGGAACGGGGGACGGGTCACCGGGGAGCTGTTTTTT. Full variable domain (remainder filled in from reference TRBV5-1 and TRBJ2-2): KAGVTQTPRYLIKTRGQQVTLSCSPISGHRSVSWYQQTPGQGLQFLFEYFSETQRNKGNFPGRFSGRQFSNSRSEMNVSTLELGDSALYLCASSWNGGRVTGELFFGEGSRLTVL.

The chain couples TRBV15 to TRBJ2-1; the D gene is possibly TRBD1 (5 bases). The CDR3 spans 13 residues. V was trimmed by 4 bases and J by 4 bases, leaving 8 bases between them. Germline V gives CDR1 LNHNV, CDR2 YYDKDF (reference sequence). In DNA, the CDR3 is TGTGCCACCAGCATAACAGGATACAATGAGCAGTTCTTC. This gives the protein CATSITGYNEQFF. Full variable domain (remainder filled in from reference TRBV15 and TRBJ2-1): DAMVIQNPRYQVTQFGKPVTLSCSQTLNHNVMYWYQQKSSQAPKLLFHYYDKDFNNEADTPDNFQSRRPNTSFCFLDIRSPGLGDTAMYLCATSITGYNEQFFGPGTRLTVL.

The count of this clone is one. The V gene is TRBV7-9, the J gene TRBJ2-1; D ambiguous. The CDR3 is made up of 15 amino acids. CDR1 and CDR2 (germline): SEHNR, FQNEAQ (reference sequence). Trimming removed 1 base at V and 4 bases at J, with 11 bases between. The CDR3, as DNA: TGTGCCAGCAGCTTAGACACGGCGGTATACAATGAGCAGTTCTTC. Amino acid sequence: CASSLDTAVYNEQFF.

The gene calls are TRBV6-5 and TRBJ1-6; TRBD1 matches 9 bases. J gave up 7 bases and V 4 bases, and 5 bases lay outside the gene matches. The CDR3 has 15 residues. From germline, CDR1 is MNHEY and CDR2 SVGAGI. The CDR3 nucleotides read TGTGCCAGCAGTTCAGGGACAGGGAGAAATTCACCCCTCCACTTT. Translating gives CASSSGTGRNSPLHF.